This T cell receptor (beta chain) was profiled in a study of cytomegalovirus exposure and HLA in healthy donors. The wider study: Researchers previously reported finding 117 million unique TCR beta sequences from some 180 million T cells.

The CDR3 contains 18 residues. Both 60 Vbeta primers and 13 Jbeta primers went into the PCR. Original data processing: Per a later analysis, the number of unique TCR beta chains was some 75 million, of which about 10 million were shared. The table came from immunoSEQ multiplex PCR; TCRdb's copy has only in-frame clones and leaves some out. V and J calls and clone size come straight from that table; D and trimming were deduced from the DNA. This sample yields over 120,000 clones, of which over 80% are seen a single time; 2.5% to 3.5% belongs to the top ten. Sequenced input: PBMCs. The sequence derives from a woman aged 25-40 years in good health and CMV-seronegative. The gene calls are TRBV21-1 and TRBJ2-1; the table assigns TRBD2, which was not confirmed against the DNA. TRBV21-1 has pseudogene status. The CDR3 DNA reads as TGTGCCAGCAGCCCAAATAGACCCGGGACTAGGACCTACAATGAGCAGTTCTTC. Translation: CASSPNRPGTRTYNEQFF.